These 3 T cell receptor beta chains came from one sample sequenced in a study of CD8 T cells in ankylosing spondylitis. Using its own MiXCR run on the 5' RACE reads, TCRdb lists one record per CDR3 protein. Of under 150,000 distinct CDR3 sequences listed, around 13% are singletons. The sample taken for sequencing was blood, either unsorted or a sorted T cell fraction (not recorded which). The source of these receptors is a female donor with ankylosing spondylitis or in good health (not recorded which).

In nucleotides, the CDR3 is TGTGCCAGCAGCAAAGGACAGGGACTCAATCAGCCCCAGCATTTT. Translated, it gives CASSKGQGLNQPQHF. The chain uses TRBV5-5 and TRBJ1-5; 8 bases are a match to TRBD1. V shed 4 bases, J shed 3 bases, and the junction held 6 bases outside the gene matches. Germline assignment: CDR1 SGHKS and CDR2 YYEKEE (reference sequence). The CDR3 is 15 residues long.

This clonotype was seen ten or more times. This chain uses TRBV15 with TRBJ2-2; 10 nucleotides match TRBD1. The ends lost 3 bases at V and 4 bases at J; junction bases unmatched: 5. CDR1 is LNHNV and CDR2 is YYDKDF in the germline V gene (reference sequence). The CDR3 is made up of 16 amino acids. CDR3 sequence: CATSRRQGAVTGELFF. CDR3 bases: TGTGCCACCAGCAGGCGACAGGGGGCGGTCACCGGGGAGCTGTTTTTT.

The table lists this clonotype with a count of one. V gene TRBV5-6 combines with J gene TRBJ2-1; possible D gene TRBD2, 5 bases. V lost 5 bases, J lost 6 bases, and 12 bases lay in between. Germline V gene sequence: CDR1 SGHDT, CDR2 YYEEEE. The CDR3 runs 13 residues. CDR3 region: CASSFGLINEQFF. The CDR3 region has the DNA TGTGCCAGCAGTTTTGGACTGATCAATGAGCAGTTCTTC.